This is a list of T cell receptor gamma chains from one sample in a study of human gamma delta and Vdelta1 T cells. Their antigens are not known. TCRdb redid the clone calls on the PCR reads with CATT. The sample shows about 8,700 gamma-chain clones, roughly 50% of them seen only once. The specimen sequenced was Vdelta1 gamma-delta T cells from blood grown in culture (DOT cells). The receptors come from a human donor in good health. Both conserved end residues are part of each CDR3. Clone sizes are given selectively: once, few, many, or a class where the clone is expanded.

V gene	clone size	J gene	CDR3 DNA	CDR3 protein
TRGV5	NA	TRGJ1/TRGJ2	TGTGCCACCTGGGACAGGCGGATTAGATATAAGAAACTCTTT	CATWDRRIRYKKLF
TRGV5	NA	TRGJ1/TRGJ2	TGTGCCACCTGGGACAACTGGAAACTCTTT	CATWDNWKLF
TRGV3	few	TRGJ1/TRGJ2	TGTGCCACCTGGGACGAAGATAAGAAACTCTTT	CATWDEDKKLF
TRGV2	NA	TRGJ1/TRGJ2	TGTGCCACCTGGGATGGGGCATATTATAAGAAACTCTTT	CATWDGAYYKKLF
TRGV10	few	TRGJ1/TRGJ2	TGTGCTGCGTGGGATTTAGGCCCTTTTTATTATAAGAAACTCTTT	CAAWDLGPFYYKKLF
TRGV3	NA	TRGJ1/TRGJ2	TGTGCCACCTGGGACAGGGGCGTGAATTATTATAAGAAACTCTTT	CATWDRGVNYYKKLF
TRGV4	NA	TRGJ1/TRGJ2	TGTGCCACCTGGGATGGGCCTCAAGCAGATTATTATAAGAAACTCTTT	CATWDGPQADYYKKLF
TRGV4	few	TRGJ1/TRGJ2	TGTGCCACCTGGGATGACCCGAATTATTATAAGAAACTCTTT	CATWDDPNYYKKLF
TRGV3	few	TRGJ1/TRGJ2	TGTGCCACCTGGGACAGGCCCATGGGTTATAAGAAACTCTTT	CATWDRPMGYKKLF
TRGV5	NA	TRGJ1/TRGJ2	TGTGCCACCTGGGTTAATTACGGCGAGAAACTCTTT	CATWVNYGEKLF
TRGV9	few	TRGJ1/TRGJ2	TGTGCCTTGTGGGAGGCGCAACATTATAAGAAACTCTTT	CALWEAQHYKKLF
TRGV8	NA	TRGJP2	TGTGCCACCTGGTTACTAGTCGGGGATTGGATCAAGACGTTT	CATWLLVGDWIKTF
TRGV5	NA	TRGJ1/TRGJ2	TGTGCCACCTGGGACGGACTTTCTACTTATTATAAGAAACTCTTT	CATWDGLSTYYKKLF
TRGV8	NA	TRGJP1	TGTGCCACCTGGGACCACGGACCATCCACTGGTTGGTTCAAGATATTT	CATWDHGPSTGWFKIF
TRGV8	once	TRGJ1/TRGJ2	TGTGCCACCTGGGAACGGGATTATAAGAAACTCTTT	CATWERDYKKLF
TRGV4	NA	TRGJ1/TRGJ2	TGTGCCACCTGGGCCGAGGTGGAAATTTATTATAAGAAACTCTTT	CATWAEVEIYYKKLF
TRGV2	NA	TRGJP2	TGTGCCACCTGGGACCTACAAGGTAGTGATTGGATCAAGACGTTT	CATWDLQGSDWIKTF
TRGV5	few	TRGJ1/TRGJ2	TGTGCCACCTGGGACAGGCGTAAGAAACTCTTT	CATWDRRKKLF
TRGV5	NA	TRGJ1/TRGJ2	TGTGCCACCTGGGACCGAATTTATAAGAAACTCTTT	CATWDRIYKKLF
TRGV5	NA	TRGJ1/TRGJ2	TGTGCCACCTGGGACCAAGGTTATAAGAAACTCTTT	CATWDQGYKKLF
TRGV9	NA	TRGJ1/TRGJ2	TGTGCCTTGTGGGAGGAAAACCTGAATTATTATAAGAAACTCTTT	CALWEENLNYYKKLF
TRGV5	NA	TRGJ1/TRGJ2	TGTGCCACCTGGGACCCCGCGAATTATTATAAGAAACTCTTT	CATWDPANYYKKLF
TRGV4	few	TRGJ1/TRGJ2	TGTGCCACCTGGGATGGGCCTTTCGGATATAAGAAACTCTTT	CATWDGPFGYKKLF
TRGV9	NA	TRGJP	TGTGCCTTGTGGGACGACGAGCCTCAGAGAGAGTTGGGCAAAAAAATCAAGGTATTT	CALWDDEPQRELGKKIKVF
TRGV8	NA	TRGJ1/TRGJ2	TGTGCCACCTGGGTTTTTTATTATAAGAAACTCTTT	CATWVFYYKKLF
TRGV5	NA	TRGJ1/TRGJ2	TGTGCCACCTGGCCATATTATTATAAGAAACTCTTT	CATWPYYYKKLF
TRGV4	once	TRGJ1/TRGJ2	TGTGCCACCTGGGATGGGCCGAGGTTCGATTATTATAAGAAACTCTTT	CATWDGPRFDYYKKLF
TRGV2	NA	TRGJ1/TRGJ2	TGTGCCACCTGGGAAGTGAGATATTATAAGAAACTCTTT	CATWEVRYYKKLF
TRGV10	NA	TRGJ1/TRGJ2	TGTGCTGCGTGGCCTGGGGGTTATTATAAGAAACTCTTT	CAAWPGGYYKKLF
TRGV4	NA	TRGJP1	TGTGCCAACTGGGATGATGGACCAGGTTGGTTCAAGATATTT	CANWDDGPGWFKIF
TRGV3	few	TRGJP2	TGTGCCACCTGGGAAGAAGGTGATTGGATCAAGACGTTT	CATWEEGDWIKTF
TRGV10	NA	TRGJP1	TGTGCTGCGTGGGATCTTAGGACGAGCACTGGTTGGTTCAAGATATTT	CAAWDLRTSTGWFKIF
TRGV3	NA	TRGJ1/TRGJ2	TGTGCCACCTGGGAGACCGGTAAGAAACTCTTT	CATWETGKKLF
TRGV2	NA	TRGJ1/TRGJ2	TGTGCCACCTGGGACGGGCGCTATAAGAAACTCTTT	CATWDGRYKKLF
TRGV8	NA	TRGJ1/TRGJ2	TGTGCCACCTGGGCTCGGGGGTACGGTTATAAGAAACTCTTT	CATWARGYGYKKLF
TRGV2	few	TRGJ1/TRGJ2	TGTGCCACCTGGGACGGTACCCATAAGAAACTCTTT	CATWDGTHKKLF
TRGV2	NA	TRGJP2	TGTGCCACCTGGGACACAGGTGATTGGATCAAGACGTTT	CATWDTGDWIKTF
TRGV4	NA	TRGJ1/TRGJ2	TGTGCCACCTGGCCAGTGGAGGATTATAAGAAACTCTTT	CATWPVEDYKKLF
TRGV3	NA	TRGJ1/TRGJ2	TGTGCCACCTGGGACAGGCCGAGTTTGTTCTTT	CATWDRPSLFF
TRGV2	NA	TRGJP2	TGTGCCACCTGGGACTGCCGGAGGTACGGTAGTGATTGGATCAAGACGTTT	CATWDCRRYGSDWIKTF
TRGV5	NA	TRGJ1/TRGJ2	TGTGCCACCTGGGACGGAAGTGAGAAGGAGAAAATCTTT	CATWDGSEKEKIF
TRGV8	once	TRGJP2	TGTGCCACCTGGGAAAATAGTGATTGGATCAAGACGTTT	CATWENSDWIKTF
TRGV4	NA	TRGJ1/TRGJ2	TGTGCCACCTGGCCCGAGGGGGATTATTATAAGAAACTCTTT	CATWPEGDYYKKLF
TRGV9	few	TRGJ1/TRGJ2	TGTGCCTTGTGGGAGGTCAGGCGATATTATAAGAAACTCTTT	CALWEVRRYYKKLF
TRGV3	NA	TRGJP2	TGTGCCACCTGGGACAGCCTGAGTAGTGATTGGATAAAGACGTTT	CATWDSLSSDWIKTF
TRGV10	NA	TRGJ1/TRGJ2	TGTGCTGCGTGGGCCCAGGTGGGGAAACTCTTT	CAAWAQVGKLF
TRGV5	few	TRGJ1/TRGJ2	TGTGCCACCTGGGACAGGCCTAATTCGGATTATAAGAAACTCTTT	CATWDRPNSDYKKLF
TRGV5	NA	TRGJ1/TRGJ2	TGTGCCACCTGGGATGTCCCCCATTATTATAAGAAACTCTTT	CATWDVPHYYKKLF
TRGV5	once	TRGJ1/TRGJ2	TGTGCCACCTGGGACAGGCCCCTAAATTATTATAAGAAACTCTTT	CATWDRPLNYYKKLF